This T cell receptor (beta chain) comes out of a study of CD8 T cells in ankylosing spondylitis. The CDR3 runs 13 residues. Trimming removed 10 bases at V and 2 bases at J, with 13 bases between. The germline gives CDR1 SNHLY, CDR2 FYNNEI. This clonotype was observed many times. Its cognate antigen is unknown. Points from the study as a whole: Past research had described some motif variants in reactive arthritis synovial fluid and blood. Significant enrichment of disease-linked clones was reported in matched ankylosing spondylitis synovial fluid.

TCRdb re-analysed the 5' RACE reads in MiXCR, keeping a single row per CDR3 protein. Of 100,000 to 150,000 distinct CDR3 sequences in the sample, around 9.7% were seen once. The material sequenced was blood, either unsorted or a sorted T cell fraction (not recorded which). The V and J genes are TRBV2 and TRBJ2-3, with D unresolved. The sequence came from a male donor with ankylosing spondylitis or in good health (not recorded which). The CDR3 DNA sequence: TGTGCCACCTTGGTAGCCGACACAGATACGCAGTATTTT. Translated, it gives CATLVADTDTQYF.